This TCR beta chain was profiled in a study of neoadjuvant anti-PD-1 for oral cavity cancer. Study information: Most patients had three to four biweekly doses of 3 mg/kg nivolumab before resection. Patients without progression got a fourth dose around day 43.

Regarding time point: after neoadjuvant nivolumab, at surgical resection. Stage II-IVA oral cavity squamous cell carcinoma was new and untreated by systemic or radiation therapy. On this clone itself: Antigen unknown.

Study results and limitations: Higher pretreatment Treg/Th17 ratios tracked higher pretreatment blood clonality.

Trimming removed 2 bases from V and 7 bases from J; junction bases left unmatched: 4. The CDR3 contains 14 residues. Germline CDR1 reads MNHEY; CDR2 reads SMNVEV (reference sequence). The table came from immunoSEQ multiplex PCR; TCRdb's copy has only in-frame clones and leaves some out. The sample records roughly 9,600 clones, less than 70% being singletons. The sequence was obtained from a person aged 40 to 85 with oral cavity squamous cell carcinoma. This material consisted of PBMCs, taken after nivolumab (anti-PD-1) treatment. This chain links TRBV27 with TRBJ1-2; 10 positions match TRBD1. The CDR3: CASSLTDRGGGYTF. CDR3 sequence (DNA): TGTGCCAGCAGTTTAACGGACAGGGGGGGTGGCTACACCTTC.